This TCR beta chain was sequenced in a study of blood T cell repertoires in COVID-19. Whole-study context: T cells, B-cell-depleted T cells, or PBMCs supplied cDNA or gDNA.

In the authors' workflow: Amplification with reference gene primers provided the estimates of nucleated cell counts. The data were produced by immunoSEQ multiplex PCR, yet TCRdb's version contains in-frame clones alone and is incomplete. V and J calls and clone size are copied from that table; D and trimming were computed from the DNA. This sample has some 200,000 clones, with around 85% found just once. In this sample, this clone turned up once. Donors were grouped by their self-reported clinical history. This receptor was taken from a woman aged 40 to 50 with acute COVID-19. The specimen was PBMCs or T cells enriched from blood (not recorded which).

CDR3 region: CASSINIRAQHF. The CDR3 DNA sequence: TGTGCCAGTAGTATTAACATCCGGGCCCAGCATTTT. V usage is TRBV19 and J usage is TRBJ1-5; D ambiguous. This CDR3 contains 12 residues. The V and J ends lost 3 bases and 11 bases respectively, with 11 bases between them. Germline V gene sequence: CDR1 LNHDA, CDR2 SQIVND (reference sequence).